Listed here are 17 T cell receptor beta chains from one sample, sequenced in a study of shared clonotypes between healthy human individuals. The naive CD8 population came from CD45RO-negative cells selected for CCR7, without terminally differentiated effector memory CD45RA+ cells. TCRdb's copy holds only in-frame clones and misses some; the assay was immunoSEQ multiplex PCR. The data show hundreds of thousands of clones, with 95% to 97% seen just once and about 0.11% held by the top ten. Sequencing was done on a sample of naive CD8+ T cells sorted from blood. The receptors here all came from a woman aged 25 to 39 in good health.

The CDR3 sequence is CASSLSPGLGIEQFF. The DNA for the CDR3 is TGTGCCAGCAGTTTATCGCCCGGACTAGGAATAGAGCAGTTCTTC. V and J are TRBV27 and TRBJ2-1, with TRBD2 matching over 7 bases. The junction had 9 bases not matched to a gene; V was cut back by 0 bases and J by 10 bases. CDR1 and CDR2 from the germline V gene are MNHEY and SMNVEV (reference sequence). The length of the CDR3 is 15 residues.

The chain employs TRBV19 and TRBJ2-7; 9 bases fit TRBD1. The germline gives CDR1 LNHDA, CDR2 SQIVND (reference sequence). V lost 5 bases and J lost 4; bases outside the gene matches: 9. This CDR3 contains 15 residues. The CDR3 reads CASSFAQGARYEQYF. CDR3 nucleotides: TGTGCCAGTAGTTTTGCACAGGGGGCAAGATACGAGCAGTACTTC.

Comment on this clone: In the same sample, other DNA sequences code for this CDR3. The V call is TRBV9, the J call TRBJ2-7; 7 bases fit TRBD2. The V segment lost 2 bases and the J segment 3 bases; nucleotides outside the gene matches: 5. CDR1 SGDLS and CDR2 YYNGEE come from the germline V gene. The CDR3 sequence is 14 residues long. The CDR3 coding sequence is TGTGCCAGCAGCGTGACGGGGGAGGGCTACGAGCAGTACTTC. Its protein product is CASSVTGEGYEQYF.

The rearrangement uses TRBV28 and TRBJ2-7; no reliable D call. The CDR3 has 12 amino acids. Germline assignment: CDR1 MDHEN and CDR2 SYDVKM. V lost 3 bases to trimming and J lost 1 base, with 4 bases between them. The CDR3 is CASSLASYEQYF. The CDR3 nucleotides read TGTGCCAGCAGTTTGGCTTCCTACGAGCAGTACTTC. Looking up the rest from reference TRBV28 and TRBJ2-7 gives the full variable domain: DVKVTQSSRYLVKRTGEKVFLECVQDMDHENMFWYRQDPGLGLRLIYFSYDVKMKEKGDIPEGYSVSREKKERFSLILESASTNQTSMYLCASSLASYEQYFGPGTRLTVT.

The genes are TRBV28 and TRBJ2-1, with 8 bases identical to TRBD1. The CDR3 has 16 residues. The trim removed 5 bases at V and 0 bases at J, leaving 6 bases unmatched. Germline CDR1 MDHEN, CDR2 SYDVKM. The CDR3 loop reads CASSRQGRSSYNEQFF. Written as DNA, the CDR3 is TGTGCCAGCAGTCGACAGGGGCGAAGCTCCTACAATGAGCAGTTCTTC.

The chain carries TRBV19 and TRBJ2-6; D gene unclear. V was shortened by 4 bases and J by 4 bases, with 5 bases between the two germline ends. The CDR3 is 13 residues long. Germline V gene sequence: CDR1 LNHDA, CDR2 SQIVND (reference sequence). CDR3: CASSTTGANVLTF. In nucleotides, the CDR3 is TGTGCCAGTAGTACCACCGGGGCCAACGTCCTGACTTTC.

This chain uses TRBV27 with TRBJ2-3; 9 positions match TRBD1. The V segment lost 7 bases and the J segment 2 bases; nucleotides outside the gene matches: 13. The CDR3 is 17 amino acids. In germline, CDR1 is MNHEY, CDR2 SMNVEV (reference sequence). The CDR3 DNA is TGTGCCAGCATCGCGCGGTCCCCACAGGGGGCCACAGATACGCAGTATTTT. Translating gives CASIARSPQGATDTQYF.

This clone was detected only a few times. Other DNA sequences in the sample encode the same CDR3. The gene calls are TRBV4-1 and TRBJ2-7; 9 nucleotides align to TRBD2. The CDR3 is 14 residues long. Trimming removed 1 base from V and 2 bases from J; junction bases left unmatched: 0. Germline values: CDR1 MGHRA, CDR2 YSYEKL. DNA for the CDR3: TGCGCCAGCAGCCAAGTAGCGGGGGCCTACGAGCAGTACTTC. This encodes CASSQVAGAYEQYF.

The chain recombines TRBV28 with TRBJ2-5; possibly TRBD2 for D (5 bases). The CDR3 contains 14 residues. In germline, CDR1 is MDHEN, CDR2 SYDVKM. Trimming stripped 2 bases from V and 2 bases from J, with 9 bases between. CDR3 amino acids: CASSLGLRQETQYF. The DNA of the CDR3 is TGTGCCAGCAGTTTAGGACTTCGGCAAGAGACCCAGTACTTC. The entire variable domain, with the rest obtained from reference TRBV28 and TRBJ2-5, is as follows: DVKVTQSSRYLVKRTGEKVFLECVQDMDHENMFWYRQDPGLGLRLIYFSYDVKMKEKGDIPEGYSVSREKKERFSLILESASTNQTSMYLCASSLGLRQETQYFGPGTRLLVL.

This clone was detected once. Other DNA sequences from this sample encode an identical CDR3 as well. The chain is built from TRBV4-1 and TRBJ2-5; no clear D gene. Germline V gene sequence: CDR1 MGHRA, CDR2 YSYEKL. V was cut by 0 bases and J by 3 bases, with 5 bases left in between. This CDR3 is 13 amino acids long. The CDR3 DNA sequence: TGCGCCAGCAGCCAAGATCCGGAAGAGACCCAGTACTTC. Protein: CASSQDPEETQYF.

This clone showed up just once. This chain's CDR3 is CASSLWGGASEGNTEAFF. DNA for the CDR3: TGTGCCAGCAGTTTATGGGGAGGGGCTTCAGAAGGGAACACTGAAGCTTTCTTT. This chain joins TRBV27 and TRBJ1-1; tentative D call: TRBD1 (5 bases). The germline V and J ends were trimmed by 1 base and 1 base, with 19 bases remaining between them. Germline loops: CDR1 MNHEY, CDR2 SMNVEV (reference sequence). CDR3 length equals 18 residues.

The chain recombines TRBV27 with TRBJ2-7; TRBD2 agrees at 14 bases. CDR1 MNHEY and CDR2 SMNVEV come from the germline V gene (reference sequence). CDR3 length: 16 amino acids. J was trimmed by 3 bases and V by 3 bases; bases with no gene match: 4. The chain's CDR3 is CASSFGTSGSVYEQYF. As DNA, the CDR3 is TGTGCCAGCAGTTTTGGGACTAGCGGGAGTGTCTACGAGCAGTACTTC.

V gene TRBV14 combines with J gene TRBJ2-2; 10 positions agree with TRBD1. The length of the CDR3 is 16 residues. The V gene end was trimmed by 4 bases and the J gene end by 3 bases; junction bases not matched to a gene: 5. Germline V gene lookup returns CDR1 SGHDN and CDR2 FVKESK. The CDR3 loop reads CASSRLGQGYTGELFF. CDR3 in DNA: TGTGCCAGCAGCCGGTTGGGACAGGGGTACACCGGGGAGCTGTTTTTT. The whole variable domain, remainder taken from reference TRBV14 and TRBJ2-2, is EAGVTQFPSHSVIEKGQTVTLRCDPISGHDNLYWYRRVMGKEIKFLLHFVKESKQDESGMPNNRFLAERTGGTYSTLKVQPAELEDSGVYFCASSRLGQGYTGELFFGEGSRLTVL.

Regarding this clone: Other nucleotide sequences in the sample specify the same CDR3. The chain couples TRBV27 to TRBJ2-1, with TRBD2 as a possible D gene (6 bases). The V gene lost 4 bases and the J gene lost 5 bases, with 9 bases spanning the gap. CDR1 is MNHEY, CDR2 SMNVEV, per germline (reference sequence). The CDR3 runs to 13 residues. CDR3 region: CASSSGLHNEQFF. For the CDR3, the DNA is TGTGCCAGCAGTTCGGGACTTCACAATGAGCAGTTCTTC.

This clone has only one observation. This chain uses TRBV9 with TRBJ2-1; the match to TRBD2 covers 15 bases. The CDR3 consists of 18 residues. CDR1 SGDLS and CDR2 YYNGEE come from the germline V gene. The trim removed 4 bases at V and 9 bases at J, leaving 14 bases unmatched. CDR3 nucleotides: TGTGCCAGCAGCATTTTTCCCGGGACTAGCGGGAGGCTGGGTGAGCAGTTCTTC. It encodes CASSIFPGTSGRLGEQFF. Based on the CDR3 plus reference TRBV9 and TRBJ2-1, the full variable domain is DSGVTQTPKHLITATGQRVTLRCSPRSGDLSVYWYQQSLDQGLQFLIQYYNGEERAKGNILERFSAQQFPDLHSELNLSSLELGDSALYFCASSIFPGTSGRLGEQFFGPGTRLTVL.

The chain is built from TRBV5-4 and TRBJ2-5; D may be TRBD2 (6 bases). The CDR3 covers 17 residues. Germline loops: CDR1 SGHNT, CDR2 YYREEE (reference sequence). V was cut by 3 bases and J by 5 bases, with 23 bases left in between. CDR3 coding DNA: TGTGCCAGCAGCTCGGTCCCGGGACTGTTTGGGGAGGAGACCCAGTACTTC. Protein product: CASSSVPGLFGEETQYF.

The J gene is TRBJ2-2, the V gene TRBV9; a possible D gene is TRBD2 (5 bases). The CDR3 runs to 16 residues. Trimming took off 3 bases at V and 4 bases at J, with 16 bases between the two ends. Germline CDR1 reads SGDLS; CDR2 reads YYNGEE. The CDR3 DNA is TGTGCCAGCAGCGCAGGAGGCAGCCGTGGCACCGGGGAGCTGTTTTTT. Protein: CASSAGGSRGTGELFF. The full variable domain, with the rest looked up from reference TRBV9 and TRBJ2-2, is DSGVTQTPKHLITATGQRVTLRCSPRSGDLSVYWYQQSLDQGLQFLIQYYNGEERAKGNILERFSAQQFPDLHSELNLSSLELGDSALYFCASSAGGSRGTGELFFGEGSRLTVL.